This T cell receptor (beta chain) was profiled in a study of cytomegalovirus exposure and HLA in healthy donors. Germline CDR1 and CDR2: MNHEY and SMNVEV (reference sequence). Trimming at V came to 4 bases and at J to 1 base, leaving 1 base not matched to a gene. This CDR3 spans 13 amino acids. Use of 60 Vbeta and 13 Jbeta primers characterized the PCR. The method was immunoSEQ multiplex PCR; TCRdb's version includes in-frame clones alone and lacks a portion of them. The sample has roughly 130,000 clones, 70% to 80% seen once. About this clone: As yet, its antigen is unknown.

Study-wide results and limits: In vitro data verified a few CMV-associated chains as specific for CMV antigens.

Sequenced sample: PBMCs. This chain connects TRBV27 to TRBJ2-7; 7 bases agree with TRBD1. The origin of this receptor is a woman aged 55 to 70 in good health and CMV-seropositive. The CDR3 protein is CASSSGGSYEQYF. The CDR3 region has the DNA TGTGCCAGCAGTTCAGGGGGATCCTACGAGCAGTACTTC.